This TCR beta chain came from a study of post-analysis software for immune sequencing data. cDNA libraries for TCR beta contained unique molecular identifiers. TCRdb redid the calling of the PCR reads with MiXCR, one entry per CDR3 protein. The data contain about 540,000 distinct CDR3 sequences, around 36% of them singletons. The source material was blood. The sequence derives from a girl under 18 with multiple sclerosis.

The CDR3 DNA follows: TGCAGTGCTAGCCCCGGCGAAAAACTGTTTTTT. Translation gives CSASPGEKLFF. The chain is built from TRBV20-1 and TRBJ1-4; D is ambiguous. V lost 3 bases to trimming and J lost 8 bases, with 7 bases between them. The CDR3 spans 11 residues. Germline values: CDR1 DFQATT, CDR2 SNEGSKA (reference sequence).